This note documents a single T cell receptor beta chain sequence. CDR3 size: 13 residues. Germline CDR1 GTSNPN, CDR2 SVGIG (reference sequence). Germline trimming cut 1 base from V and 5 bases from J; bases unmatched to any gene: 4. Study processing details: Amplification of reference gene primers provided the estimated nucleated cell counts. Some clones are missing from TCRdb's copy, which holds only in-frame ones; the method was immunoSEQ multiplex PCR. That table gives V, J and clone size, and the DNA gave D and trimming. The profile shows 170,000 or so clones, approximately 87% of them singletons. This record comes from a study of blood T cell repertoires in COVID-19. Overall study context: COVID-19 samples collected from the United States, Italy and Spain covered acute and convalescent phases. PBMCs, B-cell-depleted T cells, or T cells provided the cDNA or gDNA that made up the material.

Sequencing was performed on peripheral blood. The rearrangement uses TRBV30 and TRBJ1-2, with TRBD1 matching over 7 bases. This clonotype originated in a woman under 30 who had recovered from COVID-19. CDR3 amino acids: CAWSAGGWYGYTF. The CDR3 nucleotides read TGTGCCTGGAGTGCAGGGGGTTGGTATGGCTACACCTTC.